A single sample gave rise to the 24 T cell receptor beta chains below, sequenced in a study of tumor-infiltrating lymphocytes in primary liver carcinoma listed by TCRdb under 2017. Without any cell sorting, total RNA and DNA were extracted together from around 20-30 mg of bulk tissue using the AllPrep DNA/RNA mini kit. Sequencing was carried out with an Illumina HiSeq 2500. Using a constant-region primer and ProtoScript II reverse transcriptase, TCRbeta-specific cDNA was reverse-transcribed from approximately 500 ng total RNA. The TCRbeta libraries were prepared through three rounds of nested multiplex PCR following a slightly modified ARM-PCR procedure. Multiplex TRBV1-TRBV30 forward primers and a Cbeta reverse primer were used in the first two PCR rounds, each of which was run for approximately 9 cycles. Using fastp trimming at Q25 and MiXCR clonotype assembly, TCRdb reanalyzed the public sequencing data and kept in-frame beta chains. Under each unique CDR3 protein, matching rows form one entry showing the most common genes and DNA. A total of around 80,000 distinct CDR3 sequences appear in this sample, roughly 72% of them only once. The top ten constitute less than 30% of the sample.

Sequenced input: tumor-adjacent normal liver tissue. The source is a man aged 35-49 years with primary liver carcinoma and hepatitis B virus infection.

About this clonotype: The CDR3 does not end in the conserved phenylalanine or tryptophan, so this is likely a read error. The chain employs TRBV4-2 and TRBJ2-3; D may be TRBD1 or TRBD2 (6 bases each). The CDR3 contains 16 residues. Germline CDR1 and CDR2: LGHNA and YNFKEQ. CDR3 residues: CVSSQERGLAADTQYL. DNA for the CDR3: TGTGTCAGCAGCCAAGAACGGGGGCTGGCCGCAGATACGCAGTATCTT.

With regard to this clonotype: The junction departs from the called germline gene at one end, perhaps through a read error. The rearrangement uses TRBV6-2 or TRBV6-3 and TRBJ2-2; D is perhaps TRBD2 (6 bases). From germline, CDR1 is MNHEY and CDR2 SVGEGT. The CDR3 covers 16 residues. Here the CDR3 reads CASSPRKRTKTGGLFF. The CDR3 nucleotides read TGTGCCAGCAGTCCCCGCAAGCGGACAAAGACCGGGGGGCTGTTTTTT.

The genes are TRBV7-9 and TRBJ2-3; 9 bases agree with TRBD2. The CDR3 has 16 residues. CDR1 and CDR2 from the germline V gene are SEHNR and FQNEAQ (reference sequence). V trimming: 4 bases; J trimming: 4 bases; junction bases outside the gene matches: 9. CDR3: CASSSRSSGSPDTQYF. The CDR3, as DNA: TGTGCCAGCAGCTCCAGGAGTAGCGGGAGCCCAGATACGCAGTATTTT.

About this clonotype itself: This may stem from a read error, because a much larger clone lies one nucleotide away. This chain connects TRBV7-9 to TRBJ2-1; 12 bases are a match to TRBD1. With V trimmed by 7 bases and J by 8 bases, 12 bases remained unmatched. CDR3 size: 16 residues. Germline CDR1 and CDR2: SEHNR and FQNEAQ (reference sequence). The CDR3: CASNSPRDRGRDEQFF. The CDR3 DNA is TGTGCCAGCAACTCACCCCGGGACAGGGGGCGGGATGAGCAGTTCTTC. Supplemented by reference TRBV7-9 and TRBJ2-1, the full variable domain reads DTGVSQNPRHKITKRGQNVTFRCDPISEHNRLYWYRQTLGQGPEFLTYFQNEAQLEKSRLLSDRFSAERPKGSFSTLEIQRTEQGDSAMYLCASNSPRDRGRDEQFFGPGTRLTVL.

This clonotype showed up many times. The chain joins TRBV6-5 to TRBJ2-3, with D possibly being TRBD2 (5 bases). Trimming took 7 bases from V and 1 from J, leaving 15 bases between them. This CDR3 spans 15 amino acids. Germline loops: CDR1 MNHEY, CDR2 SVGAGI. The CDR3 spells CASTINREGTDTQYF. The CDR3 DNA follows: TGTGCCAGCACGATCAACCGGGAAGGCACAGATACGCAGTATTTT.

As to this clonotype: A much larger clonotype is one base distant, so this may be a read error. V and J are TRBV28 and TRBJ2-1, with 8 bases aligning to TRBD2. CDR1 is MDHEN, CDR2 SYDVKM, per germline. Losses at the gene ends were 5 bases for V and 9 bases for J; bases not matched to a gene: 12. The CDR3 is 15 amino acids. DNA of the CDR3: TGTGCCAGCAGTCACCCCGGGACTAGAGGGTCTGAGCAGTTCTTC. Amino acid sequence: CASSHPGTRGSEQFF. Full variable domain (missing parts from reference TRBV28 and TRBJ2-1): DVKVTQSSRYLVKRTGEKVFLECVQDMDHENMFWYRQDPGLGLRLIYFSYDVKMKEKGDIPEGYSVSREKKERFSLILESASTNQTSMYLCASSHPGTRGSEQFFGPGTRLTVL.

As concerns this clonotype: The junction does not match germline at one end; this may be a read error. The chain is built from TRBV4-1 and TRBJ2-6; D possibly corresponds to TRBD2 (6 bases). Germline CDR1 is MGHRA and CDR2 is YSYEKL. The CDR3 length is 21 residues. In DNA form, the CDR3 reads TGCGCCAGCAGAGTGTCCGCGGGAAGGTCCCGAGTGGATAGGTGGGCCAATGTCCTGACTTTC. This codes for CASRVSAGRSRVDRWANVLTF.

A note on this clonotype: One end of the junction varies from germline; a read error may be responsible. V usage is TRBV6-6 and J usage is TRBJ1-5, with unresolved D. This CDR3 spans 15 amino acids. From germline, CDR1 is MNHNY and CDR2 SVGAGI (reference sequence). Here the CDR3 DNA reads TGTGCCAGCAGTTACTCACGCAGGACCAATAAGCCCCAGCATTTT. Encoded protein: CASSYSRRTNKPQHF.

The count of this clonotype is one. One end of the junction varies from germline; a read error may be responsible. V usage is TRBV11-3 and J usage is TRBJ2-1; the match to TRBD2 covers 8 bases. The germline gives CDR1 SGHNT, CDR2 YENEEA. There are 15 residues in the CDR3. Here the CDR3 reads CVSSAGTREVNEQFF. DNA of the CDR3: TGTGTCAGCAGTGCCGGGACTAGAGAGGTTAATGAGCAGTTCTTC.

In this sample, this clonotype turned up many times. The gene calls are TRBV10-3 and TRBJ2-7; maybe TRBD1 (5 bases). With 6 bases removed from V and 5 bases from J, the gap between germline ends came to 14 bases. The CDR3 covers 13 residues. In germline, CDR1 is ENHRY, CDR2 SYGVKD. In nucleotides, the CDR3 is TGTGCCATCAGCGCCTCGACAGAGAACGAGCAGTACTTC. Its translation is CAISASTENEQYF.

On this clonotype: A junction boundary mismatches the germline segment, possibly from a read error. J is TRBJ2-7 and V is TRBV10-3; D might be TRBD2 (5 bases). Germline assignment: CDR1 ENHRY and CDR2 SYGVKD. The CDR3 is 14 residues long. The CDR3 is CVIIDSRGFGEQYF. Written as DNA, the CDR3 is TGTGTCATCATTGACTCCCGGGGTTTCGGGGAGCAGTACTTC.

A remark on this clonotype: Sequence at one end of the junction differs from germline and may be a read error. The chain recombines TRBV6-5 with TRBJ1-2, with D uncertain. The CDR3 is 13 amino acids. Germline V gene lookup returns CDR1 MNHEY and CDR2 SVGAGI. The DNA for the CDR3 is TGTGCCAGCATCCCCCACAGCAACTATGGCTACAGCTTC. Translating gives CASIPHSNYGYSF.

This clonotype has only one observation. A junction boundary mismatches the germline segment, possibly from a read error. The chain uses TRBV6-5 and TRBJ1-6; the D gene is possibly TRBD1 (5 bases). From germline, CDR1 is MNHEY and CDR2 SVGAGI. This CDR3 has 15 residues. The CDR3 loop is CATLPTGDGNSPLHF. In nucleotides, the CDR3 is TGTGCCACCCTTCCCACGGGGGATGGTAATTCACCCCTCCACTTC.

A word on this clonotype: A much larger clone lies a single base off, so this may be a read error. The chain links TRBV12-3 or TRBV12-4 to TRBJ2-7; TRBD2 might be the D (6 bases). Deletions cut 1 base from V and 4 bases from J, with 14 bases between. CDR3 size: 15 residues. Here the CDR3 reads CASSLEVGGGYEQYF. CDR3 DNA: TGTGCCAGCAGTTTAGAAGTGGGAGGTGGGTACGAGCAGTACTTC.

Details on this clonotype: The germline gene is not matched at one end of the junction; a read error may be the cause. This sequence joins TRBV6-2 or TRBV6-3 and TRBJ1-1; 7 nucleotides match TRBD1. The CDR3 consists of 12 residues. Germline V gene lookup returns CDR1 MNHEY and CDR2 SVGEGT. The CDR3 DNA follows: TGTGCCAACACCGGGGACAGCCCCACGGCTTCCTTT. Translation: CANTGDSPTASF.

Concerning this clonotype: One end of the junction does not line up with germline, which may come from a read error. The chain carries TRBV4-1 and TRBJ2-7; tentative D call: TRBD2 (6 bases). The CDR3 totals 15 residues. Germline loops: CDR1 MGHRA, CDR2 YSYEKL. In DNA form, the CDR3 reads TGCGCCAGCGGCCAAGATATGGGAGGTGGCTACAAGCAGTACTTC. Translation gives CASGQDMGGGYKQYF.

Concerning this clonotype: Its ends do not fully match the called genes, so a read error is possible. The rearrangement links TRBV29-1 to TRBJ2-7; D unresolved. Germline V gene data show CDR1 as SQVTM and CDR2 as ANQGSEA. This CDR3 is built from 11 residues. The CDR3 loop is CSVAASHEQYF. The CDR3 nucleotides read TGCAGTGTTGCAGCGTCCCACGAGCAGTACTTC.

Comments on this clonotype: One junction end disagrees with the germline gene, perhaps due to a read error. The chain carries TRBV11-2 and TRBJ1-1; D uncertain. The CDR3 sequence is 15 residues long. The V gene's germline CDR1 is SGHAT and CDR2 FQNNGV. CDR3 sequence: CASSLEQLLNTETFF. The CDR3 region has the DNA TGTGCCAGTAGCTTGGAACAGCTCTTGAACACTGAAACTTTCTTT. The full variable domain, rest sourced from reference TRBV11-2 and TRBJ1-1, is EAGVAQSPRYKIIEKRQSVAFWCNPISGHATLYWYQQILGQGPKLLIQFQNNGVVDDSQLPKDRFSAERLKGVDSTLKIQPAKLEDSAVYLCASSLEQLLNTETFFGQGTRLTVV.

The chain couples TRBV6-1 to TRBJ2-7; 9 nucleotides match TRBD2. Trimming cost V 4 bases and J 3 bases; bases outside gene matches: 4. This CDR3 has 14 residues. Germline V gives CDR1 MNHNS, CDR2 SASEGT. Written as DNA, the CDR3 is TGTGCCAGCAGTGCTGGACTAGCGTTCTACGAGCAGTACTTC. Translating gives CASSAGLAFYEQYF.

This chain joins TRBV6-2 or TRBV6-3 and TRBJ1-5; D might be TRBD1 (6 bases). The CDR3 runs 15 residues. CDR1 is MNHEY, CDR2 SVGEGT, per germline. CDR3 sequence: CTSSLDSYSNQPQHF. DNA for the CDR3: TGTACGAGCAGCTTGGACAGTTATAGCAATCAGCCCCAGCATTTT.

Turning to this clonotype: Without the conserved terminal phenylalanine or tryptophan, this CDR3 likely stems from a read error. CDR3 in amino acids: CVSSEDESVSPLHS. The CDR3 DNA follows: TGTGTCAGCAGTGAGGACGAGTCAGTATCACCCCTCCACTCT. This chain connects TRBV6-1 to TRBJ1-6; unclear D gene. The germline V gene encodes CDR1 MNHNS and CDR2 SASEGT. This CDR3 has 14 residues.

This clonotype was observed a handful of times. The CDR3 ends on some other residue instead of the conserved phenylalanine or tryptophan, so this is likely a read error. The chain links TRBV11-2 to TRBJ1-1; D possibly corresponds to TRBD1 (5 bases). V was trimmed by 0 bases and J by 4 bases, leaving 18 bases between them. The CDR3 totals 17 residues. Germline loops: CDR1 SGHAT, CDR2 FQNNGV. As DNA, the CDR3 is TGTGCCAGCAGCTTAGAGTCTTTTGGGGGTCCGGGCACTGAAGCTTTCCTT. Translation gives CASSLESFGGPGTEAFL.

This clonotype was counted many times. The V call is TRBV6-2 or TRBV6-3, the J call TRBJ2-7, with 12 bases fitting TRBD1. Germline values: CDR1 MNHEY, CDR2 SVGEGT. The CDR3 sequence is 19 residues long. V lost 4 bases and J lost 7; bases outside the gene matches: 20. The CDR3 region is CASSWRSGTGGFKNLEQYF. DNA for the CDR3: TGTGCCAGCAGTTGGCGATCGGGGACAGGGGGCTTCAAGAACCTGGAGCAGTACTTC.

The genes are TRBV29-1 and TRBJ2-3; D is unclear. The V gene's germline CDR1 is SQVTM and CDR2 ANQGSEA. With 6 bases removed from V and 6 bases from J, the gap between germline ends came to 10 bases. This CDR3 has 11 amino acids. CDR3 in amino acids: CSVRLADTQYF. For the CDR3, the DNA is TGCAGCGTGAGGTTGGCTGATACGCAGTATTTT.